The next 19 T cell receptor beta chains were all read from a single sample in a study of blood T cell repertoires in COVID-19 (dated by TCRdb to 2018 to 2020). The library was obtained by the immunoSEQ multiplex PCR assay. TCRdb obtained this table from immuneACCESS and retained in-frame rearrangements with V and J assigned. These tables miss some clones; where compared with another copy, unresolved V genes account for less than half of the shortfall, and the remainder is unexplained. This sample holds about 140,000 clones; around nine tenths were observed only once. The ten largest make up 1.5% of the sample. The material sequenced was peripheral blood. Source of these receptors: an older woman with acute or convalescent COVID-19.

V is TRBV2 and J is TRBJ1-5, with 7 bases identical to TRBD1. The CDR3 is 15 residues long. The ends lost 3 bases at V and 9 bases at J; junction bases unmatched: 11. Looked up from germline, CDR1 is SNHLY and CDR2 is FYNNEI. CDR3 loop: CASSEGPGGRWPQHF. In nucleotides, the CDR3 is TGTGCCAGCAGTGAGGGGCCAGGGGGAAGGTGGCCCCAGCATTTT.

This chain links TRBV6-5 with TRBJ2-2; tentatively, D is TRBD2 (6 bases). Germline CDR1 MNHEY, CDR2 SVGAGI. The length of the CDR3 is 14 residues. Trimming pared 7 bases from V and 5 bases from J, leaving 14 bases between. The chain's CDR3 is CASTHGGRTGELFF. The CDR3 DNA is TGTGCCAGCACCCACGGGGGAAGGACCGGGGAGCTGTTTTTT.

The CDR3 nucleotides read TGTGCCAGCAGCGGGGCTAGCGGGGGGGACACAGATACGCAGTATTTT. Its translation: CASSGASGGDTDTQYF. This rearrangement joins TRBV9 to TRBJ2-3, with 12 nucleotides matching TRBD2. Germline V gives CDR1 SGDLS, CDR2 YYNGEE. The CDR3 length is 16 residues. V lost 3 bases, J lost 2 bases, and 4 bases stayed unmatched.

The V and J genes are TRBV6-2 or TRBV6-3 and TRBJ2-1; no clear D. Trimming removed 3 bases at V and 0 bases at J, with 6 bases between. The CDR3 covers 14 residues. Germline CDR1 MNHEY, CDR2 SVGEGT. The CDR3 region is CASSYRSSYNEQFF. The CDR3 DNA reads TGTGCCAGCAGTTATCGCAGCTCCTACAATGAGCAGTTCTTC.

This clone appeared a few times. The rearrangement links TRBV7-3 to TRBJ2-2, with a possible D match to TRBD1 (5 bases). The V and J ends lost 6 bases and 4 bases respectively, with 15 bases between them. The CDR3 has 15 residues. The germline V gene has CDR1 SGHTA and CDR2 FQGTGA. The CDR3 DNA is TGTGCCAGCAGTTCCGTTACAGGATCCACCGGGGAGCTGTTTTTT. Its translation: CASSSVTGSTGELFF.

The V call is TRBV4-2, the J call TRBJ1-6; weak D call: TRBD1 (6 bases). Trimming took 0 bases from V and 9 from J, leaving 12 bases between them. CDR3 length: 15 residues. Looked up from germline, CDR1 is LGHNA and CDR2 is YNFKEQ. This chain's CDR3 is CASSQEDSWVSPLHF. CDR3 bases: TGTGCCAGCAGCCAAGAGGACAGTTGGGTTTCACCCCTCCACTTT.

The rearrangement uses TRBV25-1 and TRBJ1-6, with D possibly matching TRBD1 (6 bases). Trimming shortened V by 2 bases and J by 0 bases, and 8 bases separated the two germline ends. CDR1 MGHDK and CDR2 SYGVNS come from the germline V gene. This CDR3 is built from 16 residues. The CDR3 here is CASSEGQSSYNSPLHF. CDR3 DNA sequence: TGTGCCAGCAGTGAAGGACAGAGCTCCTATAATTCACCCCTCCACTTT.

V is TRBV19 and J is TRBJ1-5, with D perhaps matching TRBD1 (6 bases). Germline V CDR1 and CDR2: LNHDA, SQIVND (reference sequence). This CDR3 is built from 14 residues. V was pared by 4 bases and J by 5 bases, with 12 bases between. The CDR3 sequence: CASSTDSRYQPQHF. The CDR3 DNA reads TGTGCCAGTAGTACGGACAGTCGGTATCAGCCCCAGCATTTT. The full variable domain, in which reference TRBV19 and TRBJ1-5 provide the parts outside the CDR3, is DGGITQSPKYLFRKEGQNVTLSCEQNLNHDAMYWYRQDPGQGLRLIYYSQIVNDFQKGDIAEGYSVSREKKESFPLTVTSAQKNPTAFYLCASSTDSRYQPQHFGDGTRLSIL.

The gene calls are TRBV5-1 and TRBJ2-7; possibly TRBD2 for D (5 bases). V lost 4 bases to trimming and J lost 5 bases, with 16 bases between them. The length of the CDR3 is 14 residues. The germline V gene has CDR1 SGHRS and CDR2 YFSETQ. CDR3 sequence (DNA): TGCGCCAGCAGCCCACGGCGGGTTAGCGACGAGCAGTACTTC. Its translation is CASSPRRVSDEQYF.

This clone was counted once. The V and J genes are TRBV29-1 and TRBJ1-2, with D possibly matching TRBD1 (5 bases). CDR1 and CDR2 (germline): SQVTM, ANQGSEA. The CDR3 runs 13 residues. V was cut by 3 bases and J by 4 bases, with 12 bases left in between. The CDR3, as DNA: TGCAGCGTTGACCAGGGAAGCTCCTATGGCTACACCTTC. It yields the protein CSVDQGSSYGYTF.

The V call is TRBV10-3, the J call TRBJ2-7; D tentatively fits TRBD1 or TRBD2 (7 bases each). Between the trimmed V and J ends, which lost 10 bases and 7 bases, there was a span of 23 bases. Germline assignment: CDR1 ENHRY and CDR2 SYGVKD. This CDR3 spans 14 amino acids. The CDR3 sequence: CATRGGTGVGEQYF. The CDR3 DNA is TGTGCCACCAGGGGGGGAACAGGGGTTGGGGAGCAGTACTTC.

This sequence joins TRBV19 and TRBJ2-3, with D perhaps TRBD2 (6 bases). The CDR3 length is 16 residues. From germline, CDR1 is LNHDA and CDR2 SQIVND (reference sequence). With 7 bases removed from V and 2 bases from J, the gap between germline ends came to 19 bases. The CDR3 DNA reads as TGTGCCAGTAAGGGCATCGATAGCGGTTACACAGATACGCAGTATTTT. Amino acid sequence: CASKGIDSGYTDTQYF. The full variable domain, with the rest looked up from reference TRBV19 and TRBJ2-3, is DGGITQSPKYLFRKEGQNVTLSCEQNLNHDAMYWYRQDPGQGLRLIYYSQIVNDFQKGDIAEGYSVSREKKESFPLTVTSAQKNPTAFYLCASKGIDSGYTDTQYFGPGTRLTVL.

This rearrangement joins TRBV29-1 to TRBJ2-5, with TRBD2 identical over 15 bases. The V gene's germline CDR1 is SQVTM and CDR2 ANQGSEA. Germline trimming cut 0 bases from V and 5 bases from J; bases unmatched to any gene: 7. This CDR3 comprises 17 residues. This CDR3 is CSVEDFGLAGGEETQYF. In nucleotides, the CDR3 is TGCAGCGTTGAAGACTTTGGACTAGCGGGGGGGGAGGAGACCCAGTACTTC.

This clone was detected once. The rearrangement links TRBV4-3 to TRBJ1-5, with TRBD1 matching 7 bases. The CDR3 totals 17 residues. Germline CDR1 reads LGHNA; CDR2 reads YSLEER. The trim removed 1 base at V and 4 bases at J, leaving 10 bases unmatched. In nucleotides, the CDR3 is TGCGCCAGCAGCCAAGGCCTAACGGGACAGCAGAATCAGCCCCAGCATTTT. It yields the protein CASSQGLTGQQNQPQHF.

The chain joins TRBV29-1 to TRBJ2-3; a possible D gene is TRBD1 (6 bases). Trimming took off 4 bases at V and 2 bases at J, with 16 bases between the two ends. CDR1 is SQVTM, CDR2 ANQGSEA, per germline. This CDR3 contains 15 residues. The DNA for the CDR3 is TGCAGCGTTGCGCCACAGGGAATAATCACAGATACGCAGTATTTT. Amino acids: CSVAPQGIITDTQYF.

V usage is TRBV4-1 and J usage is TRBJ1-2; D perhaps matches TRBD1 (5 bases). The CDR3 consists of 16 residues. Trimming removed 4 bases at V and 2 bases at J, with 17 bases between. Germline V gene data show CDR1 as MGHRA and CDR2 as YSYEKL. CDR3 DNA sequence: TGCGCCAGCAGCCGAAGGGTACAGGCTGACAACTATGGCTACACCTTC. It yields the protein CASSRRVQADNYGYTF.

The V gene is TRBV7-2, the J gene TRBJ2-1; 9 nucleotides match TRBD1. This CDR3 has 15 residues. Germline assignment: CDR1 SGHTA and CDR2 FQGNSA. With V trimmed by 5 bases and J by 3 bases, 5 bases remained unmatched. This CDR3 is CASSRNRGLYNEQFF. DNA for the CDR3: TGTGCCAGCAGCCGTAACAGGGGGCTCTACAATGAGCAGTTCTTC.

The V and J genes are TRBV19 and TRBJ1-1; D possibly corresponds to TRBD1 (5 bases). V was pared by 5 bases and J by 0 bases, with 13 bases between. There are 15 residues in the CDR3. CDR1 and CDR2 (germline): LNHDA, SQIVND (reference sequence). This chain's CDR3 is CASSPLTTVNTEAFF. CDR3 DNA sequence: TGTGCCAGTAGTCCCTTGACGACAGTGAACACTGAAGCTTTCTTT.

The gene calls are TRBV28 and TRBJ1-6; TRBD1 aligns across 7 bases. From germline, CDR1 is MDHEN and CDR2 SYDVKM. The J segment lost 10 bases and the V segment lost 8 bases, leaving 11 bases of the junction unmatched. The CDR3 contains 14 residues. DNA of the CDR3: TGTGCCAGCGACCTCCAGGGGGGACGCTCACCCCTCCACTTT. It is translated as CASDLQGGRSPLHF.